This passage covers 18 T cell receptor beta chains from one sample sequenced in a study of shared clonotypes between healthy human individuals. Produced via immunoSEQ multiplex PCR; TCRdb's table is partial and in-frame only. Of 1,400,000 or so clones listed, 97% to 99% are singletons. The sequencing input was naive CD4+ T cells sorted from blood. Subset given: CD45RA+ positively selected. These receptors originate from a man aged 30-40 years in good health.

This sequence joins TRBV5-1 and TRBJ2-3; a weak D match, TRBD1 (6 bases). V dropped 3 bases and J dropped 0 bases, with 14 bases sitting between them. Germline CDR1 and CDR2: SGHRS and YFSETQ. The CDR3 is 16 residues long. The CDR3 here is CASSSLTGTSTDTQYF. CDR3 coding DNA: TGCGCCAGCAGCTCCTTGACAGGAACTAGCACAGATACGCAGTATTTT.

This chain uses TRBV7-2 with TRBJ1-5, with D possibly being TRBD1 (5 bases). V lost 4 bases and J 2 bases, leaving 12 bases between the germline ends. CDR3 length equals 15 residues. The germline V gene encodes CDR1 SGHTA and CDR2 FQGNSA. The CDR3 DNA follows: TGTGCCAGCAGCTCCCGCGTGGGGGGCAATCAGCCCCAGCATTTT. As protein: CASSSRVGGNQPQHF.

The chain combines TRBV27 with TRBJ1-1; D is undetermined. The length of the CDR3 is 13 residues. CDR1 is MNHEY and CDR2 is SMNVEV in the germline V gene (reference sequence). Trimming stripped 4 bases from V and 1 base from J, with 7 bases between. This CDR3 is CASSWVTNTEAFF. The CDR3 coding sequence is TGTGCCAGCAGTTGGGTCACGAACACTGAAGCTTTCTTT.

V gene TRBV9 combines with J gene TRBJ2-1; 11 bases match TRBD1. The V gene end was trimmed by 2 bases and the J gene end by 5 bases; junction bases not matched to a gene: 9. Germline V lookup: CDR1 SGDLS, CDR2 YYNGEE. The CDR3 loop spans 17 amino acids. CDR3 nucleotides: TGTGCCAGCAGCGTCCCCCGGAGGGACAGGGGGGACAATGAGCAGTTCTTC. As protein: CASSVPRRDRGDNEQFF.

Concerning this clone: In the same sample, other DNA sequences code for this CDR3. The chain combines TRBV11-3 with TRBJ2-7, with D tentatively TRBD1 or TRBD2 (5 bases each). The CDR3 totals 13 residues. Germline assignment: CDR1 SGHNT and CDR2 YENEEA. Deletions cut 3 bases from V and 1 base from J, with 7 bases between. The CDR3 protein is CASSLGVSYEQYF. The CDR3 DNA reads TGTGCCAGCAGCTTGGGGGTTTCCTACGAGCAGTACTTC.

Worth noting for this clone: Other DNA variants within this sample encode the same CDR3. V gene TRBV28 combines with J gene TRBJ1-5; weak D call: TRBD1 (5 bases). V lost 3 bases, J lost 1 base, and 7 bases lay in between. Germline V gene data show CDR1 as MDHEN and CDR2 as SYDVKM. The CDR3 has 14 residues. The CDR3 is CASSLGQSNQPQHF. The DNA for the CDR3 is TGTGCCAGCAGTTTGGGGCAGAGCAATCAGCCCCAGCATTTT.

This sequence joins TRBV6-5 and TRBJ2-3; D is unresolved. V was clipped by 8 bases and J by 2 bases, with 14 bases between them. Germline V gives CDR1 MNHEY, CDR2 SVGAGI. The CDR3 is 14 residues long. The CDR3 coding sequence is TGTGCCAGCGGTTGGGTGCAGAACACAGATACGCAGTATTTT. Translated, it gives CASGWVQNTDTQYF.

V usage is TRBV10-1 and J usage is TRBJ2-2; no definite D call. V was clipped by 4 bases and J by 6 bases, with 9 bases between them. Germline V CDR1 and CDR2: WNHNN, SYGVQD (reference sequence). The CDR3 length is 13 residues. The CDR3 nucleotides are TGCGCCAGCAGTGGCTTAGGCCCCGGGGAGCTGTTTTTT. As protein: CASSGLGPGELFF.

This chain connects TRBV19 to TRBJ2-7, with TRBD2 as a possible D gene (6 bases). Germline CDR1 LNHDA, CDR2 SQIVND (reference sequence). The CDR3 loop spans 13 amino acids. V gave up 5 bases and J gave up 2 bases, with 10 bases separating them. The CDR3 nucleotides read TGTGCCAGTAGTGCGGGACTGCCCTACGAGCAGTACTTC. Its translation: CASSAGLPYEQYF.

The chain couples TRBV27 to TRBJ1-2, with 9 bases identical to TRBD1. CDR3 length: 14 amino acids. Per germline, CDR1 MNHEY and CDR2 SMNVEV (reference sequence). J was trimmed by 1 base and V by 6 bases; bases with no gene match: 3. The CDR3 DNA is TGTGCCAGCAGAACGGACAGGGGTAACTATGGCTACACCTTC. Residues: CASRTDRGNYGYTF.

The chain couples TRBV14 to TRBJ2-3; perhaps TRBD1 as D (6 bases). Trimming stripped 0 bases from V and 0 bases from J, with 10 bases between. Germline loops: CDR1 SGHDN, CDR2 FVKESK. CDR3 length: 16 residues. CDR3 residues: CASSQDFRGSTDTQYF. CDR3 DNA sequence: TGTGCCAGCAGCCAAGATTTCAGGGGAAGCACAGATACGCAGTATTTT. Variable domain in full (rest from reference TRBV14 and TRBJ2-3): EAGVTQFPSHSVIEKGQTVTLRCDPISGHDNLYWYRRVMGKEIKFLLHFVKESKQDESGMPNNRFLAERTGGTYSTLKVQPAELEDSGVYFCASSQDFRGSTDTQYFGPGTRLTVL.

The chain links TRBV30 to TRBJ2-7, with a weak D call TRBD2 (5 bases). Germline V lookup: CDR1 GTSNPN, CDR2 SVGIG (reference sequence). The CDR3 has 13 residues. The V gene lost 2 bases and the J gene lost 1 base, with 9 bases spanning the gap. CDR3 protein: CAWSKWTSYEQYF. CDR3 DNA sequence: TGTGCCTGGAGTAAGTGGACTTCCTACGAGCAGTACTTC.

The V and J genes are TRBV9 and TRBJ2-1, with 11 bases identical to TRBD2. The CDR3 totals 15 residues. CDR1 SGDLS and CDR2 YYNGEE come from the germline V gene. The trim removed 0 bases at V and 8 bases at J, leaving 4 bases unmatched. In nucleotides, the CDR3 is TGTGCCAGCAGCGTAGGGACTAGCGGGCACTATGAGCAGTTCTTC. This sequence encodes CASSVGTSGHYEQFF.

The chain employs TRBV10-2 and TRBJ2-1, with 10 bases identical to TRBD2. Trimming cost V 3 bases and J 0 bases; bases outside gene matches: 17. Germline V gene data show CDR1 as WSHSY and CDR2 as SAAADI. CDR3 length equals 21 residues. CDR3 bases: TGCGCCAGCAGTGACCCGTCTCTAAGACTAGCGGGCTCCAGCTCCTACAATGAGCAGTTCTTC. Translating it yields CASSDPSLRLAGSSSYNEQFF.

Here the CDR3 DNA reads TGTGCCAGCACTTCTGAGGGGAGCCCCTACAATGAGCAGTTCTTC. Its translation is CASTSEGSPYNEQFF. The gene calls are TRBV9 and TRBJ2-1; either TRBD1 or TRBD2 may supply D (5 bases each). The V end was cut by 6 bases, the J end by 2 bases, with 15 bases between. The germline gives CDR1 SGDLS, CDR2 YYNGEE. The CDR3 runs to 15 residues.

The chain recombines TRBV5-1 with TRBJ2-5; 7 bases line up with TRBD1. The germline V gene encodes CDR1 SGHRS and CDR2 YFSETQ. V was pared by 2 bases and J by 2 bases, with 9 bases of the junction left unmatched. This CDR3 spans 16 amino acids. The CDR3 sequence is CASSFPGQTKQETQYF. CDR3 nucleotide sequence: TGCGCCAGCAGCTTTCCGGGACAGACGAAACAAGAGACCCAGTACTTC.

This chain connects TRBV2 to TRBJ2-5, with D perhaps TRBD2 (5 bases). The CDR3 spans 13 residues. Germline values: CDR1 SNHLY, CDR2 FYNNEI. The germline V and J ends were trimmed by 10 bases and 1 base, with 13 bases remaining between them. Here the CDR3 reads CATSRESQETQYF. In DNA, the CDR3 is TGTGCCACCTCGAGGGAGAGCCAAGAGACCCAGTACTTC.

V usage is TRBV29-1 and J usage is TRBJ2-7; TRBD1 might be the D (6 bases). The germline V gene has CDR1 SQVTM and CDR2 ANQGSEA. The CDR3 consists of 14 residues. V was pared by 4 bases and J by 0 bases, with 13 bases between. CDR3 residues: CSVGGQRSSYEQYF. The CDR3 DNA reads TGCAGCGTTGGGGGGCAGCGATCCTCCTACGAGCAGTACTTC.